The 2 T cell receptor beta chains presented below share a single source sample, sequenced in a study of blood T cell repertoires in COVID-19. Clones were sequenced by immunoSEQ multiplex PCR, and TCRdb holds only the in-frame ones, with some missing. The data contain approximately 330,000 clones, 87% of them singletons. The sequencing sample was made of peripheral blood. The origin of the receptors is a man under 40 with COVID-19, enrolled during active disease.

V and J are TRBV5-1 and TRBJ1-1; perhaps TRBD1 as D (6 bases). CDR3 length equals 17 residues. Per germline, CDR1 SGHRS and CDR2 YFSETQ. The V end lost 0 bases, the J end lost 0 bases, and 15 bases lay between the germline ends. CDR3 in amino acids: CASSLGWTVNMNTEAFF. For the CDR3, the DNA is TGCGCCAGCAGCTTGGGGTGGACAGTTAACATGAACACTGAAGCTTTCTTT.

The J gene is TRBJ1-2, the V gene TRBV7-2; unclear D gene. Between the trimmed V and J ends, which lost 0 bases and 6 bases, there was a span of 8 bases. The CDR3 loop spans 13 amino acids. Germline V gene sequence: CDR1 SGHTA, CDR2 FQGNSA. The DNA of the CDR3 is TGTGCCAGCAGCTTAGCGGGTAGCCATGGCTACACCTTC. Its translation is CASSLAGSHGYTF.